These 31 T cell receptor beta chains share one sample of origin, sequenced in a study of T-cell reconstitution after alpha-beta-depleted transplantation in children. During its preparation, the TCRbeta library received unique molecular identifiers. TCRdb analysed the PCR reads with MiXCR anew, one entry per CDR3 protein. The sample has 190,000 or so distinct CDR3 sequences, roughly 15% seen once. The sequenced sample was PBMCs from the stem cell graft donor, obtained from the stem cell graft. Receptor source: a human donor who donated a stem cell graft to a child with acute lymphoblastic leukemia.

The V and J genes are TRBV19 and TRBJ2-1; 13 bases are shared with TRBD2. Germline values: CDR1 LNHDA, CDR2 SQIVND (reference sequence). This CDR3 comprises 15 residues. The V gene end was trimmed by 3 bases and the J gene end by 9 bases; junction bases not matched to a gene: 5. The CDR3 DNA is TGTGCCAGTAGTATCGGACTAGCGGGAGCAGCTGAGCAGTTCTTC. The encoded protein is CASSIGLAGAAEQFF.

This clonotype came up many times. The chain employs TRBV20-1 and TRBJ1-1; D not certain. This CDR3 region has 12 residues. Germline values: CDR1 DFQATT, CDR2 SNEGSKA (reference sequence). V dropped 8 bases and J dropped 1 base, with 11 bases sitting between them. The CDR3 sequence: CSSWSPNTEAFF. The CDR3, as DNA: TGCAGTTCCTGGTCCCCGAACACTGAAGCTTTCTTT.

This clonotype was detected ten times or more. The V call is TRBV5-1, the J call TRBJ2-1; D may correspond to TRBD1 or TRBD2 (6 bases each). CDR1 is SGHRS, CDR2 YFSETQ, per germline. V dropped 4 bases and J dropped 0 bases, with 17 bases sitting between them. The CDR3 is 17 amino acids. The CDR3 nucleotides are TGCGCCAGCAGCCCCCTTGGGGGGCTTAGCTCCTACAATGAGCAGTTCTTC. Translation gives CASSPLGGLSSYNEQFF. The complete variable domain, with remaining parts taken from reference TRBV5-1 and TRBJ2-1, reads KAGVTQTPRYLIKTRGQQVTLSCSPISGHRSVSWYQQTPGQGLQFLFEYFSETQRNKGNFPGRFSGRQFSNSRSEMNVSTLELGDSALYLCASSPLGGLSSYNEQFFGPGTRLTVL.

This clonotype was found many times. The genes are TRBV9 and TRBJ1-4; no reliable D call. There are 14 residues in the CDR3. CDR1 and CDR2 from the germline V gene are SGDLS and YYNGEE. Between the trimmed V and J ends, which lost 4 bases and 4 bases, there was a span of 11 bases. CDR3: CASSRNPSNEKLFF. CDR3 nucleotides: TGTGCCAGCAGCCGGAACCCAAGTAATGAAAAACTGTTTTTT.

This clonotype was seen ten or more times. The V and J genes are TRBV5-1 and TRBJ2-5, with 9 bases fitting TRBD1. The CDR3 runs to 14 residues. J lost 4 bases, V lost 6 bases, and 7 bases had no gene match. Germline lookup yields CDR1 SGHRS and CDR2 YFSETQ. CDR3: CASIAETGGETQYF. The CDR3 DNA is TGCGCCAGCATTGCCGAGACAGGGGGAGAGACCCAGTACTTC.

This clonotype has just a few counts. V usage is TRBV9 and J usage is TRBJ2-2, with D uncertain. Trimming stripped 4 bases from V and 0 bases from J, with 7 bases between. Germline lookup yields CDR1 SGDLS and CDR2 YYNGEE. The CDR3 has 14 residues. The CDR3 region is CASSPRTNTGELFF. The CDR3 DNA reads as TGTGCCAGCAGCCCCCGAACGAACACCGGGGAGCTGTTTTTT.

This clonotype was observed many times. The chain couples TRBV12-3 or TRBV12-4 to TRBJ2-4, with D hard to call. The ends were cut back, 10 bases at V and 3 bases at J, with 13 bases in the middle. CDR3 length: 13 amino acids. DNA for the CDR3: TGTGCCATCTCCAAAGGTGACAAAAACATTCAGTACTTC. Translating it yields CAISKGDKNIQYF.

This clonotype occurred many times. CDR3 sequence: CASSLTAGLGEQFF. The CDR3 DNA reads as TGTGCCAGCAGCTTAACCGCGGGTTTAGGTGAGCAGTTCTTC. The chain uses TRBV11-3 and TRBJ2-1, with D maybe TRBD2 (5 bases). The CDR3 length is 14 residues. Per germline, CDR1 SGHNT and CDR2 YENEEA. Trimming stripped 2 bases from V and 9 bases from J, with 14 bases between.

This clonotype turned up a few times. V is TRBV5-1 and J is TRBJ2-6; possible D gene TRBD1, 6 bases. The germline CDR1 and CDR2 sequences are SGHRS and YFSETQ. The V and J ends lost 6 bases and 0 bases respectively, with 19 bases between them. There are 18 residues in the CDR3. The CDR3 region is CASTAAGETYSGANVLTF. The DNA for the CDR3 is TGCGCCAGCACGGCGGCAGGGGAAACCTACTCTGGGGCCAACGTCCTGACTTTC.

This clonotype was seen many times. The V gene is TRBV5-1, the J gene TRBJ2-2, with TRBD2 matching 9 bases. The CDR3 contains 15 residues. The junction had 6 bases not matched to a gene; V was cut back by 4 bases and J by 5 bases. CDR1 is SGHRS and CDR2 is YFSETQ in the germline V gene. CDR3 amino acids: CASSKSSGSTGELFF. The CDR3 region has the DNA TGCGCCAGCAGCAAAAGTAGCGGGAGTACCGGGGAGCTGTTTTTT.

The J gene is TRBJ2-2, the V gene TRBV30; TRBD1 might be the D (5 bases). The CDR3 has 13 residues. V dropped 2 bases and J dropped 9 bases, with 13 bases sitting between them. CDR1 and CDR2 (germline): GTSNPN, SVGIG (reference sequence). In DNA form, the CDR3 reads TGTGCCTGGAGTCCTAAATTGGACAGGGAGCTGTTTTTT. Amino acids: CAWSPKLDRELFF.

The table lists this clonotype with many counts. The CDR3 DNA sequence: TGCGCCAGCAGCCCAACGGGGAGCGAAAATGAGCAGTTCTTC. Translating it yields CASSPTGSENEQFF. The chain recombines TRBV5-1 with TRBJ2-1, with D possibly TRBD2 on 5 matching bases. CDR1 is SGHRS and CDR2 is YFSETQ in the germline V gene. The V gene lost 4 bases and the J gene lost 7 bases, with 15 bases spanning the gap. CDR3 length: 14 residues.

The chain is built from TRBV30 and TRBJ2-1; 9 bases map to TRBD2. CDR1 and CDR2 from the germline V gene are GTSNPN and SVGIG (reference sequence). The V and J ends lost 6 bases and 9 bases, in that order; junction bases with no gene match: 9. This CDR3 has 13 residues. CDR3 region: CACSGRREGEQFF. CDR3 DNA sequence: TGTGCCTGTAGCGGGAGAAGGGAGGGTGAGCAGTTCTTC.

Comment on this clonotype: Possible read error: a much larger clone is one base away. The conserved final phenylalanine or tryptophan is absent from the CDR3, which likely points to a read error. J is TRBJ2-7 and V is TRBV5-1; 8 bases are a match to TRBD2. The CDR3 sequence is 17 residues long. J was trimmed by 2 bases and V by 2 bases; bases with no gene match: 12. CDR1 SGHRS and CDR2 YFSETQ come from the germline V gene. The CDR3 loop reads CASSLTPGLENPYEQYL. The CDR3 DNA follows: TGCGCCAGCAGCTTAACCCCGGGACTAGAAAATCCCTACGAGCAGTACCTC.

This clonotype occurred many times. The chain couples TRBV10-2 to TRBJ2-3; possibly TRBD2 for D (6 bases). Germline CDR1 is WSHSY and CDR2 is SAAADI. Trimming stripped 5 bases from V and 4 bases from J, with 16 bases between. The CDR3 length is 15 residues. The CDR3 reads CASSPGLEVSDTQYF. Written as DNA, the CDR3 is TGCGCCAGCAGTCCGGGACTTGAGGTGTCAGATACGCAGTATTTT.

This clonotype was counted ten times or more. V gene TRBV12-3 or TRBV12-4 combines with J gene TRBJ1-1; 10 bases fit TRBD1. The CDR3 has 16 amino acids. The ends lost 8 bases at V and 5 bases at J; junction bases unmatched: 14. CDR3: CASSPGQGHSETEAFF. In DNA form, the CDR3 reads TGTGCCAGCTCACCGGGACAGGGGCATTCGGAGACTGAAGCTTTCTTT.

This clonotype was found many times. This sequence joins TRBV11-1 and TRBJ2-1; TRBD1 aligns across 8 bases. The CDR3 covers 21 residues. Trimming took 3 bases from V and 1 from J; bases not matched to a gene: 20. CDR1 is SGHAT and CDR2 is FQDESV in the germline V gene (reference sequence). The CDR3 DNA is TGTGCCAGCAGCTTTGGGCTGACAGGGGATTCGTGGACTACTTCCTACAATGAGCAGTTCTTC. Protein product: CASSFGLTGDSWTTSYNEQFF.

The sample holds many counts of this clonotype. The V and J genes are TRBV7-8 and TRBJ1-5; possibly TRBD1 for D (6 bases). The CDR3 covers 13 residues. Germline CDR1 and CDR2: SGHVS and FQNEAQ. The V end was cut by 3 bases, the J end by 7 bases, with 10 bases between. This CDR3 reads CASSFRQGQPQHF. The DNA of the CDR3 is TGTGCCAGCAGCTTTCGTCAGGGGCAGCCCCAGCATTTT.

In its sample, this clonotype was seen many times. The chain recombines TRBV20-1 with TRBJ2-1, with 9 positions matching TRBD2. Germline V lookup: CDR1 DFQATT, CDR2 SNEGSKA (reference sequence). Trimming took 5 bases from V and 2 from J; bases not matched to a gene: 13. The CDR3 sequence is 17 residues long. The CDR3 loop is CSAQSLGLAGPYNEQFF. The DNA for the CDR3 is TGCAGTGCTCAAAGCCTCGGGCTAGCGGGGCCCTACAATGAGCAGTTCTTC.

This clonotype occurred a few times. The rearrangement joins TRBV12-3 or TRBV12-4 to TRBJ2-3; unclear D gene. V was trimmed by 2 bases and J by 3 bases, leaving 9 bases between them. CDR3 length: 14 amino acids. CDR3 sequence: CASSLYGETDTQYF. The CDR3 region has the DNA TGTGCCAGCAGTTTATATGGCGAGACAGATACGCAGTATTTT.

Ten or more counts support this clonotype. V gene TRBV6-1 combines with J gene TRBJ2-3; 8 bases align to TRBD2. V dropped 6 bases and J dropped 5; count of bases not matched to a gene: 10. The CDR3 is 15 amino acids. The germline CDR1 and CDR2 sequences are MNHNS and SASEGT. The CDR3 nucleotides are TGTGCCAGCAGGCCCCCCAGCGGGAGCCTAGATACGCAGTATTTT. Translation gives CASRPPSGSLDTQYF.

This clonotype has at least ten counts. The gene calls are TRBV5-4 and TRBJ2-1; 11 nucleotides match TRBD2. Germline V gives CDR1 SGHNT, CDR2 YYREEE (reference sequence). The length of the CDR3 is 17 residues. The J segment lost 5 bases and the V segment lost 3 bases, leaving 10 bases of the junction unmatched. CDR3 residues: CASSWNSGTSGHNEQFF. For the CDR3, the DNA is TGTGCCAGCAGCTGGAACTCCGGGACTAGCGGCCACAATGAGCAGTTCTTC. Using reference TRBV5-4 and TRBJ2-1 for the parts outside the CDR3, the full variable domain is ETGVTQSPTHLIKTRGQQVTLRCSSQSGHNTVSWYQQALGQGPQFIFQYYREEENGRGNFPPRFSGLQFPNYSSELNVNALELDDSALYLCASSWNSGTSGHNEQFFGPGTRLTVL.

CDR3: CSVEDLYPYNEQFF. CDR3 DNA: TGCAGCGTTGAAGACCTCTACCCCTACAATGAGCAGTTCTTC. The V and J genes are TRBV29-1 and TRBJ2-1; unclear D gene. Germline CDR1 and CDR2: SQVTM and ANQGSEA. The CDR3 has 14 residues. The V gene lost 0 bases and the J gene lost 2 bases, with 8 bases spanning the gap.

In regard to this clonotype: A single base separates this from a much larger clone, so it may be a read error. This rearrangement joins TRBV12-3 or TRBV12-4 to TRBJ2-1, with D unclear. This CDR3 has 12 residues. Deletions cut 6 bases from V and 12 bases from J, with 15 bases between. The CDR3 protein is CASSLPFSGQFF. The CDR3 region has the DNA TGTGCCAGCAGCCTCCCGTTCTCCGGGCAGTTCTTC.

This clonotype was counted between two and nine times. CDR3 region: CASSWGRGRATDTQYF. In DNA, the CDR3 is TGTGCCAGCAGCTGGGGGCGCGGGAGGGCCACAGATACGCAGTATTTT. The chain links TRBV7-9 to TRBJ2-3; 9 nucleotides agree with TRBD2. Germline trimming cut 4 bases from V and 2 bases from J; bases unmatched to any gene: 7. Germline CDR1 SEHNR, CDR2 FQNEAQ (reference sequence). The CDR3 extends over 16 amino acids.

The table lists this clonotype with many counts. Sequence at one end of the junction differs from germline and may be a read error. The rearrangement joins TRBV5-1 to TRBJ2-7; 8 nucleotides agree with TRBD1. The CDR3 loop spans 14 amino acids. In germline, CDR1 is SGHRS, CDR2 YFSETQ. The CDR3 nucleotides read TGTGCCAGCAGCCTAGGACAGGGCTCCTACGAGCAGTACTTC. It specifies CASSLGQGSYEQYF.

This clonotype has a count of ten or more. The chain joins TRBV5-1 to TRBJ2-5; 8 bases fit TRBD2. J was trimmed by 6 bases and V by 1 base; bases with no gene match: 8. From germline, CDR1 is SGHRS and CDR2 YFSETQ. The CDR3 loop spans 15 amino acids. DNA of the CDR3: TGCGCCAGCAGCTTGACTAGCGGCGGTGTCCAGACCCAGTACTTC. The encoded protein is CASSLTSGGVQTQYF.

This clonotype was counted at least ten times. The J gene is TRBJ2-2, the V gene TRBV7-9; unclear D gene. This CDR3 has 15 residues. V was cut by 3 bases and J by 6 bases, with 14 bases left in between. Per the germline V gene, CDR1 is SEHNR and CDR2 is FQNEAQ (reference sequence). The CDR3 reads CASSLIPERSGELFF. The CDR3 bases are TGTGCCAGCAGCTTGATTCCGGAACGGTCCGGGGAGCTGTTTTTT.

This clonotype has a count of ten or more. The chain joins TRBV12-3 or TRBV12-4 to TRBJ1-5; TRBD1 might be the D (5 bases). Trimming left V 7 bases short and J 3 bases short, with 13 bases between. The CDR3 is made up of 14 amino acids. The DNA for the CDR3 is TGTGCCAGCACCAAGGACGGACACAATCAGCCCCAGCATTTT. Encoded protein: CASTKDGHNQPQHF.

This clonotype was seen many times. This rearrangement joins TRBV12-3 or TRBV12-4 to TRBJ1-2, with 7 bases aligning to TRBD1. Unmatched junction bases numbered 4, after V lost 3 bases and J lost 6 bases. This CDR3 region has 13 residues. In DNA, the CDR3 is TGTGCCAGCAGTTTCCGGGACAGAGATGGCTACACCTTC. This gives the protein CASSFRDRDGYTF.

This clonotype was recorded at least ten times. This chain uses TRBV7-6 with TRBJ2-2; 8 nucleotides match TRBD2. Germline lookup yields CDR1 SGHVS and CDR2 FNYEAQ. The CDR3 runs to 16 residues. The ends lost 4 bases at V and 6 bases at J; junction bases unmatched: 10. CDR3 loop: CASSSFSGKLAGELFF. The CDR3 region has the DNA TGTGCCAGCAGCTCTTTTAGCGGGAAGTTGGCCGGGGAGCTGTTTTTT.